The sequence of this T cell receptor beta chain was determined in a study of blood T cell repertoires in COVID-19. Study overall: The United States, Italy and Spain were the sources of the acute and convalescent COVID-19 samples. From T cells, B-cell-depleted T cells, or PBMCs came the material, which was cDNA or gDNA.

Concerning this clone: One end of the junction varies from germline; a read error may be responsible.

In the original analysis: It was from reference gene primer amplification that nucleated cell counts were estimated. The protocol was immunoSEQ multiplex PCR, while the TCRdb copy is restricted to in-frame clones and leaves out a portion. Clonal size and the V and J genes are those of that table, whereas D and trimming came from the DNA. The profile shows 54,000 or so clones, more than 75% of them singletons. The sequence derives from a man aged 45-60 years with active COVID-19. The sequencing input was peripheral blood.

The CDR3, as DNA: TGTGCCAGTAGTTTAGACCCGCGGGCCAAAAACATTCAGTACTTC. Translated: CASSLDPRAKNIQYF. V gene TRBV19 combines with J gene TRBJ2-4, with unresolved D. The CDR3 is 15 residues long. Germline CDR1 is LNHDA and CDR2 is SQIVND (reference sequence).